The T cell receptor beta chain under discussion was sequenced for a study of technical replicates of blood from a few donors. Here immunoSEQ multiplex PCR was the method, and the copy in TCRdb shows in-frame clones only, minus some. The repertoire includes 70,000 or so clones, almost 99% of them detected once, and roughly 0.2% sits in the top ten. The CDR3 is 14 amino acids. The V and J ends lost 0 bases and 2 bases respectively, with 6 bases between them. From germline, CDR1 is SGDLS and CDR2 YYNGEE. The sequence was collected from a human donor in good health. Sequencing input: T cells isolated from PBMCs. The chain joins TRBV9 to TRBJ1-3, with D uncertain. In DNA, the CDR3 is TGTGCCAGCAGCGTAGACTCGGCTGGAAACACCATATATTTT. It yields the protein CASSVDSAGNTIYF.